A single sample is the source of the 23 T cell receptor beta chains below, sequenced in a study of post-analysis software for immune sequencing data. General study findings and limits: Four or five TRBV segments, TRBV5-6, TRBV5-1 and TRBV20-1 among them, were found more frequent in patients than controls.

Unique molecular identifiers had been added to the TCR beta cDNA libraries. Via MiXCR, TCRdb re-called the PCR reads, giving one row per CDR3 protein. The sample consists of approximately 250,000 distinct CDR3 sequences, 36% of them appearing once. These receptors are not linked to any known antigen. Specimen: blood. The source of these receptors is a girl aged 5-17 years with multiple sclerosis.

Details on this clonotype: Being one base from a much bigger clone, this may be a read error. The chain recombines TRBV4-1 with TRBJ2-3; a weak D match, TRBD1 (5 bases). The CDR3 loop spans 14 amino acids. Germline V lookup: CDR1 MGHRA, CDR2 YSYEKL. With 1 base removed from V and 4 bases from J, the gap between germline ends came to 9 bases. CDR3 sequence reads: CASSQGGLPDTQYF. The CDR3 nucleotides are TGCGCCAGCAGCCAAGGGGGCCTCCCAGATACGCAGTATTTT.

The CDR3 reads CASSLRDRTYNEQFF. Written as DNA, the CDR3 is TGTGCCAGCAGTTTACGGGACAGAACATACAATGAGCAGTTCTTC. The rearrangement uses TRBV28 and TRBJ2-1; 7 nucleotides line up with TRBD1. The CDR3 totals 15 residues. V lost 2 bases and J lost 4; bases outside the gene matches: 5. Germline CDR1 MDHEN, CDR2 SYDVKM.

This clonotype has ten or more counts. The chain uses TRBV7-6 and TRBJ2-3; TRBD1 matches at 9 bases. Germline V gene lookup returns CDR1 SGHVS and CDR2 FNYEAQ. There are 16 residues in the CDR3. The junction had 9 bases not matched to a gene; V was cut back by 5 bases and J by 3 bases. Here the CDR3 DNA reads TGTGCCAGCAGCCGACCAACAGGGGGCTCGACAGATACGCAGTATTTT. Translated, it gives CASSRPTGGSTDTQYF.

This clonotype was seen a handful of times. The chain uses TRBV12-3 or TRBV12-4 and TRBJ1-5; D is uncertain. V was trimmed by 5 bases and J by 0 bases, leaving 17 bases between them. CDR3 length equals 17 residues. CDR3 nucleotide sequence: TGTGCCAGCAGTAGGGCCGGACGGCTCTATAGCAATCAGCCCCAGCATTTT. It is translated as CASSRAGRLYSNQPQHF.

This clonotype showed up many times. This chain links TRBV28 with TRBJ1-2, with D maybe TRBD1 (6 bases). V lost 2 bases to trimming and J lost 3 bases, with 13 bases between them. Germline CDR1 and CDR2: MDHEN and SYDVKM. The CDR3 extends over 15 amino acids. Written as DNA, the CDR3 is TGTGCCAGCAGTTTACCCTCCAGGGGAGACTATGGCTACACCTTC. Translated, it gives CASSLPSRGDYGYTF.

This clonotype was detected a few times. A much larger clone is a single base away; this may be a read error. The genes are TRBV28 and TRBJ2-5; TRBD2 matches 14 bases. CDR3 length equals 19 residues. The V and J ends lost 4 bases and 11 bases, in that order; junction bases with no gene match: 21. The germline gives CDR1 MDHEN, CDR2 SYDVKM. Here the CDR3 reads CASSSPGTSGSPVFDEQYF. CDR3 in DNA: TGTGCCAGCAGTTCTCCCGGGACTAGCGGGAGCCCGGTCTTCGATGAGCAGTACTTC.

The gene calls are TRBV6-4 and TRBJ2-3; possibly TRBD1 for D (6 bases). The V end was cut by 2 bases, the J end by 2 bases, with 11 bases between. Germline V lookup: CDR1 MRHNA, CDR2 SNTAGT. The CDR3 has 15 residues. CDR3 amino acids: CASSDVAGVTDTQYF. In nucleotides, the CDR3 is TGTGCCAGCAGTGACGTGGCAGGGGTCACAGATACGCAGTATTTT.

This clonotype came up once. The chain recombines TRBV20-1 with TRBJ2-4; 12 nucleotides agree with TRBD2. The DNA end lines up better with TRBJ2-7; the J call may be wrong. From germline, CDR1 is DFQATT and CDR2 SNEGSKA (reference sequence). The CDR3 is 14 residues long. This CDR3 reads CSADRTSGIYEQYF. The CDR3 DNA reads as TGCAGTGCTGACCGGACTAGCGGGATATACGAGCAGTACTTC.

This clonotype has a count of ten or more. The rearrangement joins TRBV20-1 to TRBJ2-5, with D unclear. V dropped 3 bases and J dropped 1 base, with 9 bases sitting between them. CDR1 and CDR2 from the germline V gene are DFQATT and SNEGSKA (reference sequence). The CDR3 runs 13 residues. The CDR3 sequence: CSASIPRQETQYF. CDR3 nucleotides: TGCAGTGCTAGTATACCGCGCCAAGAGACCCAGTACTTC.

There are many counts of this clonotype. The genes are TRBV20-1 and TRBJ2-7; the D gene is possibly TRBD2 (7 bases). V shed 5 bases and J shed 4 bases, with 15 bases lying between them. The CDR3 has 13 residues. CDR1 and CDR2 (germline): DFQATT, SNEGSKA (reference sequence). The CDR3 bases are TGCAGTGCTGAGGGGGGGCCTCGGTACGAGCAGTACTTC. It encodes CSAEGGPRYEQYF.

Points on this clonotype: A much larger clone differs from this one at a single base, so this may be a read error. This chain links TRBV10-3 with TRBJ1-5, with D unresolved. CDR3 length: 15 residues. Germline CDR1 is ENHRY and CDR2 is SYGVKD. This CDR3 is CAISEARGTGQPRHF. The DNA of the CDR3 is TGTGCCATCAGTGAGGCCCGGGGTACCGGGCAGCCCCGGCATTTT.

With respect to this clonotype: One base away lies a much larger clone, so this may be a sequencing read error. The chain carries TRBV4-1 and TRBJ2-1, with D hard to call. The V end was cut by 1 base, the J end by 6 bases, with 16 bases between. CDR1 MGHRA and CDR2 YSYEKL come from the germline V gene. CDR3 length: 16 residues. The CDR3 nucleotides are TGCGCCAGCAGCCAAGCGGCTAGATCAACCACCAATGAGCAGTTCTTC. It translates to CASSQAARSTTNEQFF.

With respect to this clonotype: This may stem from a read error, because a much larger clone lies one nucleotide away. A read error is likely, as this CDR3 ends without the conserved phenylalanine or tryptophan. The chain combines TRBV7-2 with TRBJ2-4; D remains unclear. Trimming stripped 3 bases from V and 0 bases from J, with 9 bases between. The V gene's germline CDR1 is SGHTA and CDR2 FQGNSA. CDR3 size: 15 residues. CDR3 residues: CASSLFRSAKNIQYL. The CDR3 DNA is TGTGCCAGCAGCTTGTTTCGCTCAGCCAAAAACATTCAGTACCTC.

J is TRBJ1-5 and V is TRBV9; maybe TRBD1 (5 bases). CDR1 and CDR2 (germline): SGDLS, YYNGEE. V was pared by 1 base and J by 6 bases, with 11 bases between. This CDR3 is 14 amino acids long. The CDR3 protein is CASSVSGMGQPQHF. For the CDR3, the DNA is TGTGCCAGCAGCGTATCAGGGATGGGTCAGCCCCAGCATTTT.

There are many counts of this clonotype. The chain carries TRBV27 and TRBJ1-2; no reliable D call. Trimming pared 3 bases from V and 4 bases from J, leaving 9 bases between. This CDR3 contains 13 residues. Germline lookup yields CDR1 MNHEY and CDR2 SMNVEV (reference sequence). This CDR3 is CASSLTQSYGYTF. The CDR3, as DNA: TGTGCCAGCAGTTTGACCCAGAGCTATGGCTACACCTTC.

This clonotype was counted between two and nine times. This rearrangement joins TRBV5-1 to TRBJ1-1; D perhaps matches TRBD1 (6 bases). V lost 1 base and J lost 1, with 14 bases in between. The CDR3 is 16 residues long. Germline V gives CDR1 SGHRS, CDR2 YFSETQ. Here the CDR3 reads CASSLWGAGSNTEAFF. Here the CDR3 DNA reads TGCGCCAGCAGCTTGTGGGGGGCTGGGTCGAACACTGAAGCTTTCTTT.

The table lists this clonotype with a few counts. V usage is TRBV28 and J usage is TRBJ2-1; TRBD2 might be the D (5 bases). The CDR3 is made up of 14 amino acids. Trimming left V 3 bases short and J 10 bases short, with 16 bases between. Per the germline V gene, CDR1 is MDHEN and CDR2 is SYDVKM. CDR3 loop: CASSLSPGVFEQFF. CDR3 nucleotides: TGTGCCAGCAGTTTGTCCCCCGGGGTCTTCGAGCAGTTCTTC.

This clonotype was detected a few times. This rearrangement joins TRBV14 to TRBJ1-4; 8 nucleotides match TRBD1. The CDR3 totals 15 residues. CDR1 is SGHDN, CDR2 FVKESK, per germline. V shed 5 bases, J shed 7 bases, and the junction held 9 bases outside the gene matches. The CDR3 sequence is CASSTRQGRTEKLFF. For the CDR3, the DNA is TGTGCCAGCAGCACGAGACAGGGGCGCACTGAAAAACTGTTTTTT.

This chain links TRBV5-1 with TRBJ1-3; maybe TRBD1 (6 bases). Germline assignment: CDR1 SGHRS and CDR2 YFSETQ. Trimming removed 0 bases at V and 0 bases at J, with 10 bases between. The CDR3 spans 16 residues. CDR3 bases: TGCGCCAGCAGCTTGGTGGGGGGCGCCTCTGGAAACACCATATATTTT. Its protein is CASSLVGGASGNTIYF.

This clonotype was counted between two and nine times. A read error may explain this, as a much larger clone is one base away. The gene calls are TRBV30 and TRBJ2-1; D unresolved. The tail of the sequence fits TRBJ2-7 better, so the J call may be wrong. Germline V gene lookup returns CDR1 GTSNPN and CDR2 SVGIG (reference sequence). The CDR3 sequence is 13 residues long. CDR3 region: CAWSRDSYNEQYF. CDR3 bases: TGTGCCTGGAGTAGGGATTCCTACAATGAGCAGTACTTC.

A note on this clonotype: A much larger clonotype is one base distant, so this may be a read error. The rearrangement uses TRBV4-2 and TRBJ2-1; 11 positions agree with TRBD2. The J call is uncertain, as TRBJ2-7 better fits the DNA end. The CDR3 is made up of 16 amino acids. Germline lookup yields CDR1 LGHNA and CDR2 YNFKEQ. The CDR3, as DNA: TGTGCCAGCAGCCAAGCGACTAGCGGGGCCTACAATGAGCAGTACTTC. Translation: CASSQATSGAYNEQYF.

This clonotype was counted many times. The chain employs TRBV5-1 and TRBJ1-1; no clear D gene. Germline CDR1 and CDR2: SGHRS and YFSETQ. V shed 0 bases and J shed 1 base, with 7 bases lying between them. The CDR3 loop spans 14 amino acids. The CDR3: CASSLGSGNTEAFF. As DNA, the CDR3 is TGCGCCAGCAGCTTGGGGTCAGGGAACACTGAAGCTTTCTTT.

This clonotype has only a few counts. A much more abundant neighbour one base away suggests this may be a read error. The chain recombines TRBV24-1 with TRBJ2-1; D gene unclear. TRBJ2-7 explains the end of the DNA better; the J call may be wrong. The CDR3 consists of 11 residues. The germline CDR1 and CDR2 sequences are KGHDR and SFDVKD. CDR3 sequence (DNA): TGTGCCACCAGTAGTTACAATGAGCAGTACTTC. Amino acid sequence: CATSSYNEQYF.